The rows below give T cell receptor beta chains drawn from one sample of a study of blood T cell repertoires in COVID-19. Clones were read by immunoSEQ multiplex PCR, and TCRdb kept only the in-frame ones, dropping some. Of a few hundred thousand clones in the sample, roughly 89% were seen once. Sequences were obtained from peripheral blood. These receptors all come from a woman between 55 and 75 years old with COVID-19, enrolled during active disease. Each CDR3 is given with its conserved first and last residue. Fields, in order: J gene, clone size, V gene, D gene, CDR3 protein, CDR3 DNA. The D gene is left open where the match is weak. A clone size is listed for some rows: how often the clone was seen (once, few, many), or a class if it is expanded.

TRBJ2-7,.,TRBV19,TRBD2,CASSISASGVGYEQYF,TGTGCCAGTAGTATCTCGGCTAGCGGGGTTGGCTACGAGCAGTACTTC
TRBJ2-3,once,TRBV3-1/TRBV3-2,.,CASSQEGGGGYTDTQYF,TGTGCCAGCAGCCAAGAGGGAGGGGGGGGATACACAGATACGCAGTATTTT
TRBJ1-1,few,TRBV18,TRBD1,CASSPRGQGAQGTEAFF,TGTGCCAGCTCACCGAGGGGACAGGGGGCGCAGGGGACTGAAGCTTTCTTT
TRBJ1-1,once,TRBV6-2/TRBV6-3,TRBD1,CASSYYGTGGEVTEAFF,TGTGCCAGCAGTTACTATGGGACAGGGGGCGAAGTCACTGAAGCTTTCTTT
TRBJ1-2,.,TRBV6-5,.,CASSREQGNYGYTF,TGTGCCAGCAGCAGGGAGCAGGGGAACTATGGCTACACCTTC
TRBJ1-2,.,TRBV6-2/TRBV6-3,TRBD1,CASSPRRPTGGNYGYTF,TGTGCCAGCAGCCCTCGGCGGCCGACAGGGGGAAACTATGGCTACACCTTC
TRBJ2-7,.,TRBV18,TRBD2,CASSPGTSGAYEQYF,TGTGCCAGCTCACCCGGGACTAGCGGGGCCTACGAGCAGTACTTC
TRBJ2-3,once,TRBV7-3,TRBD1,CASSSSGTGLDTQYF,TGTGCCAGCAGCTCCTCCGGGACAGGCTTGGATACGCAGTATTTT
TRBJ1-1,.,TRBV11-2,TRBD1,CASSTRTGRNTEAFF,TGTGCCAGCAGCACTCGGACAGGGAGGAACACTGAAGCTTTCTTT
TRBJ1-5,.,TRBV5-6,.,CASSLQGMGGQPQHF,TGTGCCAGCAGCTTGCAGGGTATGGGCGGACAGCCCCAGCATTTT
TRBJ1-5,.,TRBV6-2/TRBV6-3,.,CASSYGRVANQPQHF,TGTGCCAGCAGTTACGGCAGGGTTGCCAATCAGCCCCAGCATTTT
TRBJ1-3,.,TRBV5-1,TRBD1,CASSEERQGVFGNTIYF,TGCGCCAGCAGCGAGGAAAGACAGGGGGTTTTTGGAAACACCATATATTTT
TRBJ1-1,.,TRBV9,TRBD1,CASSGPGQGRANTEAFF,TGTGCCAGCAGCGGTCCGGGACAGGGACGCGCGAACACTGAAGCTTTCTTT
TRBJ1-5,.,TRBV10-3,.,CAITTDQPQHF,TGTGCCATCACAACAGATCAGCCCCAGCATTTT
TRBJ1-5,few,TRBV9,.,CASSSRRGGQPQHF,TGTGCCAGCAGCTCACGTCGGGGAGGGCAGCCCCAGCATTTT
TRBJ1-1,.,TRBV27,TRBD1,CASRIYRGAEAFF,TGTGCCAGCAGAATATACAGGGGAGCTGAAGCTTTCTTT
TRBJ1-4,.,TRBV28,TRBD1,CASSPRTGGVEKLFF,TGTGCCAGCAGCCCCAGGACAGGGGGAGTGGAAAAACTGTTTTTT
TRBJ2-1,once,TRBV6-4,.,CASSDFSGNEQFF,TGTGCCAGCAGTGACTTTTCCGGGAATGAGCAGTTCTTC
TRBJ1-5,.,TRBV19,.,CASTLAGQRLRSNQPQHF,TGTGCCAGTACCTTGGCGGGTCAGCGTCTCCGTAGCAATCAGCCCCAGCATTTT
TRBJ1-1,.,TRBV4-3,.,CASSQWAAGGTEAFF,TGCGCCAGCAGCCAATGGGCGGCAGGAGGCACTGAAGCTTTCTTT